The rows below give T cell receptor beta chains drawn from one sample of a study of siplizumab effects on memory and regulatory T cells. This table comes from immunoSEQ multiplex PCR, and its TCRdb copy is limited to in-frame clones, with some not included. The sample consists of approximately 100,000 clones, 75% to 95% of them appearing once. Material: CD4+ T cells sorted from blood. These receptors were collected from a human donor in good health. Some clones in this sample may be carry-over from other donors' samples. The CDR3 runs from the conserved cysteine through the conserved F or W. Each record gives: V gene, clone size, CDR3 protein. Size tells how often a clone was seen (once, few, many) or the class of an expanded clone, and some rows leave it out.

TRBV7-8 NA CASSPRQGSNTGELFF
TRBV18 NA CASSPGQIQQETQYF
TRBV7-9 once CASSPSMLAGVSDTQYF
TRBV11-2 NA CASSLDPTGYEQYF
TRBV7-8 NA CASSPRTGRYEQYF
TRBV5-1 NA CASSWATGGTDTQYF
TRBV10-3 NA CAIRRTLSDEKLFF
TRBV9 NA CASSVAGSGGNEQFF
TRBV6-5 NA CASRKGVGGQPQHF
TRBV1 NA CTSSQGDLEICTDTQYF
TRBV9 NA CASSVSSGQNYGYTF
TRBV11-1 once CASSFGTGSIQETQYF
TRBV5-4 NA CASSQGGRYEQYF
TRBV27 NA CASGTGGREQYF
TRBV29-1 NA CSGDSTGTLNGYTF
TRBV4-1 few CASSQVPWGQVKPEAFF
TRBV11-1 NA CASSSDRGTYEQYF
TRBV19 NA CATRTGISNQPQHF
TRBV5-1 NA CASSLGQGFHNEQFF
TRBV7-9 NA CASSLAEGRGPRAFF